The 4 T cell receptor beta chains below all came from one sample that was sequenced in a study of T cell responses to AZD1222 COVID-19 vaccine. Assay: immunoSEQ multiplex PCR; the TCRdb copy retains only in-frame clones and omits some. Altogether 150,000 to 200,000 clones are present, around 90% being singletons, with the ten largest covering 0.95% to 1%. Sequencing used peripheral blood, obtained on day 0 of AZD1222 vaccination. The receptors shown here come from an adult in good health.

J is TRBJ1-1 and V is TRBV4-1; D is unresolved. In germline, CDR1 is MGHRA, CDR2 YSYEKL. Trimming pared 1 base from V and 5 bases from J, leaving 17 bases between. This CDR3 region has 16 residues. CDR3 sequence (DNA): TGCGCCAGCAGCCAAGTCCCCCCCCCAAGAAAAACTGAAGCTTTCTTT. Translation gives CASSQVPPPRKTEAFF.

The J gene is TRBJ2-5, the V gene TRBV7-2; 11 nucleotides match TRBD2. This CDR3 spans 15 amino acids. Losses at the gene ends were 8 bases for V and 2 bases for J; bases not matched to a gene: 7. Germline V lookup: CDR1 SGHTA, CDR2 FQGNSA. The CDR3 protein is CASLRSGGAQETQYF. CDR3 sequence (DNA): TGTGCCAGCCTACGTAGCGGGGGGGCACAAGAGACCCAGTACTTC.

The chain uses TRBV7-2 and TRBJ1-1; D is possibly TRBD1 (5 bases). Germline CDR1 SGHTA, CDR2 FQGNSA. Trimming left V 2 bases short and J 12 bases short, with 10 bases between. CDR3 size: 11 residues. CDR3 nucleotide sequence: TGTGCCAGCAGCTTACACAGGATGCCTTTCTTT. Amino acid sequence: CASSLHRMPFF.

V usage is TRBV7-9 and J usage is TRBJ1-6; no firm D call. CDR3 length equals 14 residues. The V and J ends lost 5 bases and 3 bases respectively, with 8 bases between them. Germline lookup yields CDR1 SEHNR and CDR2 FQNEAQ (reference sequence). The CDR3 DNA sequence: TGTGCCAGCAGCAGGGAGAGCTATAATTCACCCCTCCACTTT. The encoded protein is CASSRESYNSPLHF.